What follows are 27 T cell receptor beta chains derived from one specimen sequenced in a study of patients and donors after allogeneic stem cell transplantation. TCRdb redid the calling of the RT-PCR reads with MiXCR, one entry per CDR3 protein. The data contain 70,000 or so distinct CDR3 sequences, more than 20% of them singletons. Sequences were obtained from blood, either unsorted or a sorted T cell fraction (not recorded which). The receptors here all came from a human donor who was either an allogeneic HSCT recipient or a stem cell or donor lymphocyte infusion donor (not recorded which). It is not recorded whose cells these are; they may come from a transplant donor.

V is TRBV6-6 and J is TRBJ1-1; 10 bases map to TRBD1. V shed 5 bases, J shed 11 bases, and the junction held 5 bases outside the gene matches. Germline values: CDR1 MNHNY, CDR2 SVGAGI (reference sequence). The CDR3 covers 12 residues. Here the CDR3 DNA reads TGTGCCAGCAGTGGGGACAGGGGAGAGGCTTTCTTT. Its protein product is CASSGDRGEAFF.

This rearrangement joins TRBV10-3 to TRBJ1-2, with TRBD1 identical over 10 bases. Losses at the gene ends were 7 bases for V and 4 bases for J; bases not matched to a gene: 15. Germline lookup yields CDR1 ENHRY and CDR2 SYGVKD. The CDR3 covers 17 residues. CDR3 DNA: TGTGCCATCACTGACAGGGGGCCCGCAAAAAAAGTCTATGGCTACACCTTC. It specifies CAITDRGPAKKVYGYTF.

The rearrangement links TRBV7-2 to TRBJ2-2, with D possibly being TRBD2 (6 bases). Trimming removed 5 bases from V and 6 bases from J, with 16 bases in between. The CDR3 loop spans 15 amino acids. Germline V gives CDR1 SGHTA, CDR2 FQGNSA. CDR3 sequence (DNA): TGTGCCAGCAGCCTGATGACTAGTTACTCCGGGGAGCTGTTTTTT. The encoded protein is CASSLMTSYSGELFF. The whole variable domain, filled in from reference TRBV7-2 and TRBJ2-2, reads GAGVSQSPSNKVTEKGKDVELRCDPISGHTALYWYRQSLGQGLEFLIYFQGNSAPDKSGLPSDRFSAERTGGSVSTLTIQRTQQEDSAVYLCASSLMTSYSGELFFGEGSRLTVL.

This clonotype was seen just once. This chain connects TRBV30 to TRBJ2-7; D call uncertain. Per the germline V gene, CDR1 is GTSNPN and CDR2 is SVGIG (reference sequence). Between the trimmed V and J ends, which lost 2 bases and 7 bases, there was a span of 15 bases. The CDR3 sequence is 13 residues long. The CDR3, as DNA: TGTGCCTGGAGTAAAGGAGTTCCTTCGGAGCAGTACTTC. This sequence encodes CAWSKGVPSEQYF.

At least ten counts were recorded for this clonotype. The chain couples TRBV6-5 to TRBJ1-1, with a possible D match to TRBD1 (5 bases). V shed 2 bases and J shed 1 base, with 5 bases lying between them. In germline, CDR1 is MNHEY, CDR2 SVGAGI. The CDR3 length is 13 residues. The DNA of the CDR3 is TGTGCCAGCAGTTACGGACAGAACACTGAAGCTTTCTTT. Protein product: CASSYGQNTEAFF.

The rearrangement joins TRBV6-1 to TRBJ2-7, with D tentatively TRBD1 (6 bases). CDR1 is MNHNS, CDR2 SASEGT, per germline. V lost 1 base to trimming and J lost 3 bases, with 10 bases between them. The CDR3 totals 14 residues. The DNA for the CDR3 is TGTGCCAGCAGTGAAGTAGGACAGCTCTACGAGCAGTACTTC. It yields the protein CASSEVGQLYEQYF.

This sequence joins TRBV7-3 and TRBJ1-5; 10 nucleotides match TRBD1. The CDR3 has 16 residues. Germline CDR1 reads SGHTA; CDR2 reads FQGTGA. V lost 4 bases and J lost 2; bases outside the gene matches: 5. CDR3 sequence reads: CASSYDRGHGNQPQHF. The CDR3 coding sequence is TGTGCCAGCAGCTACGACAGGGGGCACGGCAATCAGCCCCAGCATTTT.

The chain employs TRBV4-1 and TRBJ1-2; no clear D gene. CDR3 length: 17 amino acids. Germline assignment: CDR1 MGHRA and CDR2 YSYEKL. Deletions cut 0 bases from V and 2 bases from J, with 16 bases between. The CDR3 DNA follows: TGCGCCAGCAGCCAAGATAAATATGGACGCCCAAACTATGGCTACACCTTC. The encoded protein is CASSQDKYGRPNYGYTF.

This clonotype was seen a single time. This chain connects TRBV11-2 to TRBJ2-7, with D unresolved. Germline assignment: CDR1 SGHAT and CDR2 FQNNGV. V was pared by 5 bases and J by 4 bases, with 6 bases between. The CDR3 runs to 11 residues. The CDR3 spells CASSNGYEQYF. CDR3 nucleotide sequence: TGTGCCAGCAGCAACGGGTACGAGCAGTACTTC. Combining the CDR3 with reference TRBV11-2 and TRBJ2-7 gives the whole variable domain EAGVAQSPRYKIIEKRQSVAFWCNPISGHATLYWYQQILGQGPKLLIQFQNNGVVDDSQLPKDRFSAERLKGVDSTLKIQPAKLEDSAVYLCASSNGYEQYFGPGTRLTVT.

The chain has TRBV14 and TRBJ1-2; 9 bases agree with TRBD1. CDR1 SGHDN and CDR2 FVKESK come from the germline V gene. The length of the CDR3 is 17 residues. The V and J ends lost 0 bases and 4 bases, in that order; junction bases with no gene match: 9. CDR3 in amino acids: CASSQDRRDRVTYGYTF. The CDR3 coding sequence is TGTGCCAGCAGCCAAGATAGGAGGGACAGGGTGACCTATGGCTACACCTTC.

As to this clonotype: One junction end disagrees with the germline gene, perhaps due to a read error. The gene calls are TRBV6-2 or TRBV6-3 and TRBJ2-7, with D tentatively TRBD1 (5 bases). The CDR3 loop spans 16 amino acids. Germline lookup yields CDR1 MNHEY and CDR2 SVGEGT. CDR3: CTSSYSVRAGKGEQYF. For the CDR3, the DNA is TGTACCAGCAGTTACTCGGTTCGGGCAGGGAAGGGCGAGCAGTACTTC.

V and J are TRBV20-1 and TRBJ2-5, with D maybe TRBD1 (6 bases). CDR3 length equals 15 residues. Looked up from germline, CDR1 is DFQATT and CDR2 is SNEGSKA (reference sequence). The V and J ends lost 6 bases and 4 bases respectively, with 21 bases between them. Here the CDR3 DNA reads TGCAGTGCGACCCCCCGCCAGGGGCTTTTAGAGACCCAGTACTTC. Translating gives CSATPRQGLLETQYF.

In this sample, this clonotype turned up a few times. This chain joins TRBV5-1 and TRBJ2-3; D gene ambiguous. The CDR3 has 13 amino acids. Per germline, CDR1 SGHRS and CDR2 YFSETQ. V shed 4 bases and J shed 3 bases, with 9 bases lying between them. The DNA for the CDR3 is TGCGCCAGCAGCCCCCTTATGACAGATACGCAGTATTTT. It codes for CASSPLMTDTQYF.

The table lists this clonotype with a few counts. V gene TRBV12-3 or TRBV12-4 combines with J gene TRBJ1-1; 7 nucleotides agree with TRBD1. The CDR3 is 15 residues long. The V segment lost 6 bases and the J segment 4 bases; nucleotides outside the gene matches: 11. In nucleotides, the CDR3 is TGTGCCAGCAGCCTATCTAGCCGGACAGGCACTGAAGCTTTCTTT. It codes for CASSLSSRTGTEAFF.

The chain carries TRBV6-5 and TRBJ1-1; D possibly corresponds to TRBD1 (6 bases). Germline CDR1 reads MNHEY; CDR2 reads SVGAGI. Trimming cost V 2 bases and J 7 bases, with 17 bases left between them. The CDR3 spans 15 residues. For the CDR3, the DNA is TGTGCCAGCAGTTACACGCTACAGGGCTCCTTTGAAGCTTTCTTT. It codes for CASSYTLQGSFEAFF.

This clonotype was picked up many times. The chain carries TRBV2 and TRBJ1-1; maybe TRBD1 (5 bases). The CDR3 length is 14 residues. Germline-derived CDR1 and CDR2 are SNHLY and FYNNEI. Trimming stripped 5 bases from V and 1 base from J, with 11 bases between. CDR3 sequence: CASSIVTENTEAFF. In DNA form, the CDR3 reads TGTGCCAGCAGTATAGTGACAGAGAACACTGAAGCTTTCTTT.

This clonotype was found many times. This sequence joins TRBV7-9 and TRBJ1-5; no firm D call. V lost 0 bases and J lost 3, with 6 bases in between. Looked up from germline, CDR1 is SEHNR and CDR2 is FQNEAQ (reference sequence). The CDR3 is 14 amino acids. The DNA for the CDR3 is TGTGCCAGCAGCTTAGCGCGGGACAATCAGCCCCAGCATTTT. Translation: CASSLARDNQPQHF.

The chain is built from TRBV6-2 or TRBV6-3 and TRBJ2-1; maybe TRBD1 (5 bases). Germline loops: CDR1 MNHEY, CDR2 SVGEGT. Trimming cost V 6 bases and J 0 bases, with 12 bases left between them. This CDR3 contains 15 residues. The CDR3 loop reads CASSPDRTSYNEQFF. The DNA of the CDR3 is TGTGCCAGCAGCCCTGACAGAACCTCCTACAATGAGCAGTTCTTC.

Written as DNA, the CDR3 is TGTGCCAGCAGTAGAGAGGGAGGTTCATCGCAGCCGAACACTGAAGCTTTCTTT. This translates into CASSREGGSSQPNTEAFF. The J gene is TRBJ1-1, the V gene TRBV27, with D unclear. CDR3 length: 18 amino acids. Trimming left V 5 bases short and J 1 base short, with 23 bases between. Germline V gene data show CDR1 as MNHEY and CDR2 as SMNVEV (reference sequence).

The chain joins TRBV12-3 or TRBV12-4 to TRBJ1-2, with D hard to call. Between the trimmed V and J ends, which lost 6 bases and 4 bases, there was a span of 18 bases. CDR3 length equals 15 residues. The CDR3 DNA is TGTGCCAGCAGCCCTAGCGCGGGTCTGCGCTATGGCTACACCTTC. Encoded protein: CASSPSAGLRYGYTF.

This clonotype came up many times. This sequence joins TRBV5-1 and TRBJ1-1; D unclear. Germline values: CDR1 SGHRS, CDR2 YFSETQ. The germline V and J ends were trimmed by 0 bases and 5 bases, with 11 bases remaining between them. The length of the CDR3 is 14 residues. For the CDR3, the DNA is TGCGCCAGCAGCTTGGGTCTAGGCCCGACTGAAGCTTTCTTT. Translation gives CASSLGLGPTEAFF.

The rearrangement links TRBV5-1 to TRBJ2-7, with a possible D match to TRBD2 (5 bases). This CDR3 region has 18 residues. Germline assignment: CDR1 SGHRS and CDR2 YFSETQ. V lost 0 bases, J lost 7 bases, and 26 bases lay in between. The CDR3 sequence: CASSLGGTRSLRLVEQYF. CDR3 in DNA: TGCGCCAGCAGCTTGGGGGGAACTAGAAGCCTACGTCTCGTAGAGCAGTACTTC.

V is TRBV7-3 and J is TRBJ2-3, with TRBD2 as a possible D gene (5 bases). Germline CDR1 SGHTA, CDR2 FQGTGA. V was trimmed by 1 base and J by 6 bases, leaving 14 bases between them. The CDR3 loop spans 15 amino acids. The CDR3: CASSLMGTWEDTQYF. Here the CDR3 DNA reads TGTGCCAGCAGCTTAATGGGTACTTGGGAGGATACGCAGTATTTT.

This clonotype was picked up a small number of times. The chain carries TRBV5-1 and TRBJ1-6; unclear D gene. Germline V lookup: CDR1 SGHRS, CDR2 YFSETQ. V shed 4 bases and J shed 0 bases, with 8 bases lying between them. The CDR3 is 15 residues long. The CDR3 loop reads CASSDWASYNSPLHF. The CDR3 nucleotides read TGCGCCAGCAGCGACTGGGCCTCCTATAATTCACCCCTCCACTTT.

V and J are TRBV7-9 and TRBJ2-5, with D hard to call. The CDR3 spans 12 residues. V lost 5 bases and J lost 4, with 8 bases in between. In germline, CDR1 is SEHNR, CDR2 FQNEAQ (reference sequence). This chain's CDR3 is CASSTGVETQYF. The CDR3 DNA reads TGTGCCAGCAGCACTGGAGTAGAGACCCAGTACTTC.

The V gene is TRBV11-2, the J gene TRBJ2-1, with D maybe TRBD2 (6 bases). This CDR3 is 13 amino acids long. Germline V gives CDR1 SGHAT, CDR2 FQNNGV. Between the trimmed V and J ends, which lost 1 base and 7 bases, there was a span of 8 bases. In nucleotides, the CDR3 is TGTGCCAGCAGCTTAGGGGCGGGGAATGAGCAGTTCTTC. This encodes CASSLGAGNEQFF.

This clonotype was picked up a small number of times. The junction departs from germline at one end; a sequencing error may be responsible. The V and J genes are TRBV13 and TRBJ2-3; D not certain. The CDR3 is 15 amino acids. CDR1 PRHDT and CDR2 FYEKMQ come from the germline V gene (reference sequence). CDR3 nucleotide sequence: TGTGCCAGTAGCTTAGCACCAGTGGGAACAGATACGCAGTATTTT. Protein: CASSLAPVGTDTQYF. The full variable domain, completed using reference TRBV13 and TRBJ2-3, is AAGVIQSPRHLIKEKRETATLKCYPIPRHDTVYWYQQGPGQDPQFLISFYEKMQSDKGSIPDRFSAQQFSDYHSELNMSSLELGDSALYFCASSLAPVGTDTQYFGPGTRLTVL.